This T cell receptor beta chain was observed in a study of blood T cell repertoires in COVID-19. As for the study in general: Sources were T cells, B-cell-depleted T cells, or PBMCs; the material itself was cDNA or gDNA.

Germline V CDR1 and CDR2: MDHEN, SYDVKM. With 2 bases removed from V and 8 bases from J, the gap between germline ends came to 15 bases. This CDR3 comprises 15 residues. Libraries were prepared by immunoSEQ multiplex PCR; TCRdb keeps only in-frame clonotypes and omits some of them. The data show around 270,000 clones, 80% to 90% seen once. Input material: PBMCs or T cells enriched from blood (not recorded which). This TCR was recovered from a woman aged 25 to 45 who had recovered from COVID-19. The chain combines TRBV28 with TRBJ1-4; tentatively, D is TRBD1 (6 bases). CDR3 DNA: TGTGCCAGCAGTTTAGGTACAGGGATGGGAGAAAAACTGTTTTTT. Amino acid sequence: CASSLGTGMGEKLFF.